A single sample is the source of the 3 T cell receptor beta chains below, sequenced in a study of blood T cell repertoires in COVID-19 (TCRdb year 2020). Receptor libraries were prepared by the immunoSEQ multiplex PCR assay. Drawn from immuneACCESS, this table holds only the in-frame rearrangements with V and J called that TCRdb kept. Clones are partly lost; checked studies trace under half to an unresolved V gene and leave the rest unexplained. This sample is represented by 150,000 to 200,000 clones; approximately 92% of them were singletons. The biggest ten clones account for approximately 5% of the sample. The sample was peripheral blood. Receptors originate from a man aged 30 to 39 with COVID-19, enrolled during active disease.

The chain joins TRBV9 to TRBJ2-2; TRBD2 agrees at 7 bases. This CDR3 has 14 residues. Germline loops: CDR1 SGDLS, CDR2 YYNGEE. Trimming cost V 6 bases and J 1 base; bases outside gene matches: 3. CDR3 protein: CASMRGWNTGELFF. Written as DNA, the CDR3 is TGTGCCAGCATGCGGGGGTGGAACACCGGGGAGCTGTTTTTT.

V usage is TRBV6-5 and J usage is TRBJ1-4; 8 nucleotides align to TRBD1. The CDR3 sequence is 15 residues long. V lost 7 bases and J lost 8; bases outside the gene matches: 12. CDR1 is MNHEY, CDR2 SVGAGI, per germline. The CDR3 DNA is TGTGCCAGCACCTCACGAGGACAGGGTTGGGAAAAACTGTTTTTT. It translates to CASTSRGQGWEKLFF.

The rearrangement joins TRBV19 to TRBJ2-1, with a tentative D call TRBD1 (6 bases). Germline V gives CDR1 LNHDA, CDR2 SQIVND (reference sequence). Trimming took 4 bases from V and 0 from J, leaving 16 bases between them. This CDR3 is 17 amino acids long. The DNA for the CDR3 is TGTGCCAGTAGTAACCTTCGACAGGCCCGCTCCTACAATGAGCAGTTCTTC. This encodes CASSNLRQARSYNEQFF.